This T cell receptor beta chain was sequenced in a study of T cell responses to AZD1222 COVID-19 vaccine. The repertoire was sequenced with immunoSEQ multiplex PCR; TCRdb's copy has only in-frame clones and lacks some. The table lists about 120,000 clones, approximately 88% of them singletons. The CDR3 has 15 amino acids. Trimming left V 2 bases short and J 8 bases short, with 18 bases between. Germline V gene sequence: CDR1 SGHVS, CDR2 FNYEAQ. Material: peripheral blood, obtained on day 0 of AZD1222 vaccination. The V and J genes are TRBV7-6 and TRBJ1-2; D unresolved. This clonotype originated in an adult in good health. The CDR3 sequence: CASSLMQDQVGGYTF. In nucleotides, the CDR3 is TGTGCCAGCAGCTTAATGCAGGATCAAGTGGGGGGCTACACCTTC.